This TCR beta chain was sequenced during a study of yellow fever vaccine responses in identical twins. Study results and caveats: The T cell response to vaccination in identical twins was reportedly partly convergent and partly personalized.

Only one count was recorded for this clonotype. Its target is unknown. The CDR3 loop spans 13 amino acids. Trimming took 3 bases from V and 5 from J, leaving 8 bases between them. In germline, CDR1 is SGHRS, CDR2 YFSETQ. One entry per CDR3 protein, called by TCRdb with MiXCR from the RT-PCR reads. The repertoire has roughly 18,000 distinct CDR3 sequences, approximately 60% of them found once; the top ten carry approximately 8%. The origin of this receptor is a woman aged 18-30 years who received the yellow fever vaccine. Here the sequenced sample was T cells from blood (PBMCs), unsorted or a sorted subset (not recorded which), taken before or after yellow fever vaccination (not recorded which). This chain uses TRBV5-1 with TRBJ1-4, with D unclear. CDR3 region: CASSSSDNEKLFF. The CDR3 nucleotides read TGCGCCAGCAGCTCCTCCGACAATGAAAAACTGTTTTTT.